This is a list of T cell receptor beta chains from one sample in a study of post-analysis software for immune sequencing data. TCRdb recomputed calls from the PCR reads with MiXCR, one row per CDR3 protein. The repertoire holds roughly 400,000 distinct CDR3 sequences, with about 40% as singletons. The sequenced material came from blood. All receptors come from a girl aged 2 to 9 with multiple sclerosis. Both conserved end residues are part of each CDR3. Fields, in order: V gene, J gene, D gene, clone size, CDR3 protein, CDR3 DNA. A D gene is named only where the DNA matches it firmly. Only some rows state a clone size, as once, few, many or a class for expanded clones.

v_call: TRBV9
j_call: TRBJ2-1
d_call: TRBD2
clone_size: few
cdr3_aa: CASSPGTSGKHEQFF
cdr3_nt: TGTGCCAGCAGCCCAGGGACTAGCGGGAAGCATGAGCAGTTCTTC

v_call: TRBV5-1
j_call: TRBJ1-5
d_call: TRBD1
clone_size: few
cdr3_aa: CANSVLRDRVRRLANQPQHF
cdr3_nt: TGCGCCAACTCCGTACTTAGGGACAGGGTAAGGCGGCTCGCTAATCAGCCCCAGCATTTT

v_call: TRBV4-2
j_call: TRBJ2-7
d_call: TRBD1
clone_size: few
cdr3_aa: CASSQDLRTGGEYEQYF
cdr3_nt: TGTGCCAGCAGCCAAGATCTTAGGACAGGGGGGGAGTACGAGCAGTACTTC

v_call: TRBV7-2
j_call: TRBJ1-1
d_call: -
clone_size: few
cdr3_aa: CASSPTGTRVTEAFF
cdr3_nt: TGTGCCAGCAGCCCCACAGGGACCAGGGTCACTGAAGCTTTCTTT

v_call: TRBV4-3
j_call: TRBJ2-1
d_call: TRBD2
clone_size: many
cdr3_aa: CASSQTTREGNEQFF
cdr3_nt: TGCGCCAGCAGCCAAACCACCCGGGAGGGCAATGAGCAGTTCTTC

v_call: TRBV5-1
j_call: TRBJ2-7
d_call: TRBD1
clone_size: -
cdr3_aa: CASSFATGPYEQYF
cdr3_nt: TGCGCCAGCAGCTTTGCGACAGGGCCCTACGAGCAGTACTTC

v_call: TRBV20-1
j_call: TRBJ1-5
d_call: -
clone_size: -
cdr3_aa: CSARAWDQPQHF
cdr3_nt: TGCAGTGCTAGAGCCTGGGATCAGCCCCAGCATTTT

v_call: TRBV6-1
j_call: TRBJ2-4
d_call: -
clone_size: -
cdr3_aa: CASRRTPSNIQYF
cdr3_nt: TGTGCCAGCAGAAGAACCCCTTCAAACATTCAGTACTTC

v_call: TRBV9
j_call: TRBJ2-5
d_call: TRBD1
clone_size: -
cdr3_aa: CASSVAGTAETQYF
cdr3_nt: TGTGCCAGCAGCGTAGCGGGGACAGCAGAGACCCAGTACTTC

v_call: TRBV6-5
j_call: TRBJ2-7
d_call: TRBD1
clone_size: -
cdr3_aa: CASRTGVGHYEQYF
cdr3_nt: TGTGCCAGCAGGACAGGGGTCGGGCACTACGAGCAGTACTTC

v_call: TRBV6-1
j_call: TRBJ2-2
d_call: -
clone_size: -
cdr3_aa: CASRGRNTGELFF
cdr3_nt: TGTGCCAGCAGGGGCAGGAACACCGGGGAGCTGTTTTTT

v_call: TRBV5-6
j_call: TRBJ2-1
d_call: -
clone_size: -
cdr3_aa: CASSFEGDEQFF
cdr3_nt: TGTGCCAGCAGCTTCGAAGGGGATGAGCAGTTCTTC

v_call: TRBV3-1
j_call: TRBJ1-2
d_call: -
clone_size: many
cdr3_aa: CASSQGRVDYGYTF
cdr3_nt: TGTGCCAGCAGCCAAGGAAGGGTCGACTATGGCTACACCTTC

v_call: TRBV6-6
j_call: TRBJ2-7
d_call: -
clone_size: few
cdr3_aa: CASSYTGSYEQYF
cdr3_nt: TGTGCCAGCAGTTACACTGGCTCCTACGAGCAGTACTTC

v_call: TRBV5-1
j_call: TRBJ2-1
d_call: -
clone_size: few
cdr3_aa: CASSQGIRLNEQFF
cdr3_nt: TGCGCCAGCTCACAGGGAATTCGTTTAAATGAGCAGTTCTTC

v_call: TRBV12-3/TRBV12-4
j_call: TRBJ2-1
d_call: -
clone_size: few
cdr3_aa: CASSRQEDYNEQFF
cdr3_nt: TGTGCCAGCAGTCGCCAAGAGGACTACAATGAGCAGTTCTTC

v_call: TRBV28
j_call: TRBJ2-7
d_call: -
clone_size: many
cdr3_aa: CASSQTGITYEQYF
cdr3_nt: TGTGCCAGCAGTCAGACCGGGATCACCTACGAGCAGTACTTC

v_call: TRBV12-3/TRBV12-4
j_call: TRBJ2-7
d_call: TRBD1
clone_size: -
cdr3_aa: CASTVTGKAFEQYF
cdr3_nt: TGTGCCAGCACCGTGACAGGGAAGGCCTTCGAGCAGTACTTC

v_call: TRBV5-1
j_call: TRBJ2-5
d_call: -
clone_size: -
cdr3_aa: CASSLVGPEETQYF
cdr3_nt: TGCGCCAGCAGCTTGGTGGGGCCGGAGGAGACCCAGTACTTC

v_call: TRBV12-3/TRBV12-4
j_call: TRBJ2-1
d_call: -
clone_size: -
cdr3_aa: CASSFPGERSKGQFF
cdr3_nt: TGTGCCAGCAGTTTTCCGGGGGAGCGCTCGAAAGGGCAGTTCTTC

v_call: TRBV6-2/TRBV6-3
j_call: TRBJ2-1
d_call: TRBD1
clone_size: -
cdr3_aa: CASRTPGQIDNEQFF
cdr3_nt: TGTGCCAGCAGGACCCCGGGACAGATAGACAATGAGCAGTTCTTC

v_call: TRBV29-1
j_call: TRBJ2-7
d_call: -
clone_size: few
cdr3_aa: CSVGGGNSYEQYF
cdr3_nt: TGCAGCGTTGGGGGCGGGAACTCCTACGAGCAGTACTTC

v_call: TRBV24-1
j_call: TRBJ2-5
d_call: TRBD2
clone_size: -
cdr3_aa: CATSDSGTSDQETQYF
cdr3_nt: TGTGCCACCAGTGACTCCGGGACTAGCGATCAAGAGACCCAGTACTTC

v_call: TRBV7-2
j_call: TRBJ2-5
d_call: -
clone_size: -
cdr3_aa: CASSLEQLQETQYF
cdr3_nt: TGTGCCAGCAGCTTAGAACAGCTACAAGAGACCCAGTACTTC

v_call: TRBV6-5
j_call: TRBJ2-1
d_call: -
clone_size: -
cdr3_aa: CASTPRDTSFYNEQFF
cdr3_nt: TGTGCCAGCACCCCTCGGGACACTTCATTTTACAATGAGCAGTTCTTC

v_call: TRBV7-3
j_call: TRBJ2-5
d_call: -
clone_size: -
cdr3_aa: CASSRGRGKEARETQYF
cdr3_nt: TGTGCCAGCAGCCGCGGTCGCGGGAAAGAGGCCCGAGAGACCCAGTACTTC

v_call: TRBV5-1
j_call: TRBJ2-3
d_call: TRBD2
clone_size: -
cdr3_aa: CASSYQGLATDTQYF
cdr3_nt: TGCGCCAGCAGCTACCAAGGACTAGCCACAGATACGCAGTATTTT

v_call: TRBV28
j_call: TRBJ2-5
d_call: TRBD2
clone_size: few
cdr3_aa: CASRPPGTRKETQYF
cdr3_nt: TGTGCCAGCAGGCCGCCCGGGACTAGAAAAGAGACCCAGTACTTC

v_call: TRBV24-1
j_call: TRBJ2-5
d_call: -
clone_size: few
cdr3_aa: CATSDLLRETQYF
cdr3_nt: TGTGCCACCAGTGATTTGTTGAGAGAGACCCAGTACTTC

v_call: TRBV27
j_call: TRBJ2-1
d_call: TRBD2
clone_size: -
cdr3_aa: CASSSPLAGSLYEQFF
cdr3_nt: TGTGCCAGCAGTTCCCCTCTAGCGGGATCCCTCTATGAGCAGTTCTTC

v_call: TRBV7-2
j_call: TRBJ1-1
d_call: -
clone_size: once
cdr3_aa: CASSGTGSSTEAFF
cdr3_nt: TGTGCCAGCAGCGGAACAGGGTCGAGCACTGAAGCTTTCTTT

v_call: TRBV20-1
j_call: TRBJ1-2
d_call: -
clone_size: -
cdr3_aa: CSACGADRYGYTF
cdr3_nt: TGCAGTGCTTGTGGGGCAGATCGCTATGGCTACACCTTC

v_call: TRBV10-3
j_call: TRBJ1-5
d_call: -
clone_size: -
cdr3_aa: CAISESQGYNQPQHF
cdr3_nt: TGTGCCATCAGTGAGTCGCAAGGGTACAATCAGCCCCAGCATTTT

v_call: TRBV7-2
j_call: TRBJ1-1
d_call: TRBD1
clone_size: -
cdr3_aa: CASSFEAQGYTEAFF
cdr3_nt: TGTGCCAGCAGCTTCGAAGCACAGGGGTACACTGAAGCTTTCTTT

v_call: TRBV7-3
j_call: TRBJ2-1
d_call: -
clone_size: -
cdr3_aa: CASSPRLDNEQFF
cdr3_nt: TGTGCCAGCAGCCCCCGGCTGGACAATGAGCAGTTCTTC

v_call: TRBV5-1
j_call: TRBJ1-6
d_call: -
clone_size: -
cdr3_aa: CASSSLLGSPLHF
cdr3_nt: TGCGCCAGCAGCTCTTTACTTGGTTCACCCCTCCACTTT

v_call: TRBV10-3
j_call: TRBJ1-1
d_call: -
clone_size: -
cdr3_aa: CAIRAGNMNTEAFF
cdr3_nt: TGTGCCATCAGGGCGGGGAACATGAACACTGAAGCTTTCTTT

v_call: TRBV10-3
j_call: TRBJ1-2
d_call: -
clone_size: -
cdr3_aa: CALRDQSPYGYTF
cdr3_nt: TGTGCCTTAAGAGACCAAAGCCCCTATGGCTACACCTTC

v_call: TRBV28
j_call: TRBJ2-1
d_call: -
clone_size: -
cdr3_aa: CASSFPLPRGWAEISYNEQFF
cdr3_nt: TGTGCCAGCAGTTTCCCCCTCCCGCGTGGTTGGGCTGAGATCTCTTACAATGAGCAGTTCTTC

v_call: TRBV5-1
j_call: TRBJ1-1
d_call: TRBD1
clone_size: once
cdr3_aa: CASSIDRGLAEAFF
cdr3_nt: TGCGCCAGCAGCATTGACAGGGGCCTGGCTGAAGCTTTCTTT

v_call: TRBV20-1
j_call: TRBJ1-5
d_call: -
clone_size: few
cdr3_aa: CSAINRDGPQPQHF
cdr3_nt: TGCAGTGCTATCAACCGGGACGGACCCCAGCCCCAGCATTTT

v_call: TRBV7-9
j_call: TRBJ2-5
d_call: -
clone_size: -
cdr3_aa: CASSHRDEGLKSTQYF
cdr3_nt: TGTGCCAGCAGCCACAGAGATGAAGGATTAAAGAGTACCCAGTACTTC

v_call: TRBV4-2
j_call: TRBJ2-7
d_call: -
clone_size: few
cdr3_aa: CASSMAGVSTYEQYF
cdr3_nt: TGTGCCAGCAGCATGGCTGGCGTGAGTACCTACGAGCAGTACTTC

v_call: TRBV10-3
j_call: TRBJ2-7
d_call: -
clone_size: many
cdr3_aa: CAVLVSSDEQYF
cdr3_nt: TGTGCCGTCCTCGTATCAAGTGACGAGCAGTACTTC

v_call: TRBV7-9
j_call: TRBJ1-4
d_call: TRBD1
clone_size: -
cdr3_aa: CASSSGTGVTTNEKLFF
cdr3_nt: TGTGCCAGCAGCTCCGGGACAGGAGTTACAACTAATGAAAAACTGTTTTTT

v_call: TRBV29-1
j_call: TRBJ2-1
d_call: TRBD1
clone_size: -
cdr3_aa: CSVEDTGQPRNEQFF
cdr3_nt: TGCAGCGTTGAAGACACGGGACAGCCCCGCAATGAGCAGTTCTTC

v_call: TRBV27
j_call: TRBJ1-4
d_call: -
clone_size: -
cdr3_aa: CASSLVNDEKLFF
cdr3_nt: TGTGCCAGCAGTTTAGTGAATGATGAAAAACTGTTTTTT

v_call: TRBV6-6
j_call: TRBJ2-7
d_call: -
clone_size: few
cdr3_aa: CASSYSQHSSYEQYF
cdr3_nt: TGTGCCAGCAGTTACTCGCAGCATAGCTCCTACGAGCAGTACTTC

v_call: TRBV29-1
j_call: TRBJ2-6
d_call: -
clone_size: -
cdr3_aa: CSVGNGRLLSGANVLTF
cdr3_nt: TGCAGCGTAGGAAATGGACGGCTACTCTCTGGGGCCAACGTCCTGACTTTC

v_call: TRBV13
j_call: TRBJ2-3
d_call: TRBD1
clone_size: few
cdr3_aa: CASSLGDRGGTDTQYF
cdr3_nt: TGTGCCAGCAGCTTAGGCGACAGGGGGGGCACAGATACGCAGTATTTT

v_call: TRBV11-2
j_call: TRBJ2-1
d_call: -
clone_size: -
cdr3_aa: CASSLGTSPQVLQFF
cdr3_nt: TGTGCCAGCAGCTTAGGTACTAGCCCTCAGGTATTACAGTTCTTC

v_call: TRBV6-5
j_call: TRBJ2-7
d_call: TRBD2
clone_size: -
cdr3_aa: CASSRLAGGHYEQYF
cdr3_nt: TGTGCCAGCAGTCGACTAGCGGGAGGACACTACGAGCAGTACTTC

v_call: TRBV5-1
j_call: TRBJ1-2
d_call: -
clone_size: few
cdr3_aa: CASSYGRKYGYTF
cdr3_nt: TGCGCCAGCAGCTACGGACGGAAATATGGCTACACCTTC

v_call: TRBV7-7
j_call: TRBJ2-7
d_call: TRBD1
clone_size: few
cdr3_aa: CASSPRDRDEQYF
cdr3_nt: TGTGCCAGCAGCCCACGGGACAGGGATGAGCAGTACTTC

v_call: TRBV18
j_call: TRBJ2-4
d_call: TRBD2
clone_size: few
cdr3_aa: CASSQFPTSGGLSSAKNIQYF
cdr3_nt: TGTGCCAGCTCACAGTTCCCCACTAGCGGGGGGCTCTCATCAGCCAAAAACATTCAGTACTTC

v_call: TRBV5-1
j_call: TRBJ2-3
d_call: TRBD1
clone_size: -
cdr3_aa: CASSLRGDRDYRPSTDTQYF
cdr3_nt: TGCGCCAGCAGCTTGAGGGGGGACAGGGACTATCGACCTAGCACAGATACGCAGTATTTT

v_call: TRBV29-1
j_call: TRBJ2-1
d_call: TRBD1
clone_size: -
cdr3_aa: CSVEKGDRDLYAQFF
cdr3_nt: TGCAGCGTTGAAAAGGGGGACAGGGACCTTTATGCCCAGTTCTTC